Listed below are T cell receptor beta chains from one sample, sequenced in a study of blood T cell repertoires in COVID-19. Using immunoSEQ multiplex PCR, the repertoire was profiled, and TCRdb retains in-frame clones only, with some absent. The profile shows roughly 200,000 clones, 88% of them singletons. Sequencing input: PBMCs or T cells enriched from blood (not recorded which). The origin of the receptors is a woman aged 25-40 years who had recovered from COVID-19. Both conserved end residues are part of each CDR3. A D gene is named only where the DNA matches it firmly. Clone size is given for some rows only: seen once, a few or many times, or a class if the clone is expanded.

TGTGCCAGCAGTTTCACAGGGCGCGGCAATCAGCCCCAGCATTTT CASSFTGRGNQPQHF TRBJ1-5 NA NA TRBV6-6
TGTGCCAGCAGTCCCGACTTGACCCACGCTTTCTTT CASSPDLTHAFF TRBJ1-1 once NA TRBV2
TGTGCCAGCAGCAGTACAGGGGTTGATTCACCCCTCCACTTT CASSSTGVDSPLHF TRBJ1-6 NA TRBD1 TRBV6-5
TGTGCCAGCTCACCCCCCGCCTTCGGACAAACTGAAGCTTTCTTT CASSPPAFGQTEAFF TRBJ1-1 NA NA TRBV18
TGTGCCAGCAGCCTGAATGGAGGGCGCGAGCAGTTCTTC CASSLNGGREQFF TRBJ2-1 NA NA TRBV7-8
TGTGCCAGCAGCAGATCTTCCTCATACAATGAGCAGTTCTTC CASSRSSSYNEQFF TRBJ2-1 few NA TRBV2
TGTGCCAGCAGCCAAGCTTACGGGAGACAGGGGGCGTTGGAGCAGTACTTC CASSQAYGRQGALEQYF TRBJ2-7 NA TRBD1 TRBV14
TGTGCCAGCAGCCCTGACGGCGGTGGAAACACCATATATTTT CASSPDGGGNTIYF TRBJ1-3 NA NA TRBV7-2
TGCGCCAGCAGCAAAGGGACTAGCGGGGGGGCAGAGACCCAGTACTTC CASSKGTSGGAETQYF TRBJ2-5 NA TRBD2 TRBV5-1
TGCGCCAGCAGCCAAGCCACAGCCTCTGGAAACACCATATATTTT CASSQATASGNTIYF TRBJ1-3 NA NA TRBV4-3
TGTGCCAGCAGCCGAACTAGCGGGGGGGCCCCCTACGAGCAGTACTTC CASSRTSGGAPYEQYF TRBJ2-7 NA TRBD2 TRBV11-2
TGTGCCAGCAGCTTGGATTACGGACAGGCTAACTATGGCTACACCTTC CASSLDYGQANYGYTF TRBJ1-2 NA TRBD1 TRBV5-4
TGTGCCAGCAGCTTAGCGCGAGAGACCCAGTACTTC CASSLARETQYF TRBJ2-5 NA NA TRBV7-2
TGTGCCATCAGTGAGGCCGGGACAGGGGGCACTGAAGCTTTCTTT CAISEAGTGGTEAFF TRBJ1-1 once TRBD1 TRBV10-3